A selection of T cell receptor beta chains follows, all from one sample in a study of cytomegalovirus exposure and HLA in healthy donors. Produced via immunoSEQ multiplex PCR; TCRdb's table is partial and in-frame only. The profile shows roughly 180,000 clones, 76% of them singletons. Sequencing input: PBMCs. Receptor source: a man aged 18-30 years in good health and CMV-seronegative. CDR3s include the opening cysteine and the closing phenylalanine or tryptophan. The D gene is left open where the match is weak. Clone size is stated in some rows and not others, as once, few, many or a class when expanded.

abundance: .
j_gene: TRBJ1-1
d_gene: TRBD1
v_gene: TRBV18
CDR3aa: CASYPQGVNTEAFF
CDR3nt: TGTGCCAGCTACCCACAGGGGGTGAACACTGAAGCTTTCTTT

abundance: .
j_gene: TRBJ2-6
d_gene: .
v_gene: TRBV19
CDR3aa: CASSLFVSSGANVLTF
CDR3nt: TGTGCCAGTAGCCTATTTGTAAGCTCTGGGGCCAACGTCCTGACTTTC

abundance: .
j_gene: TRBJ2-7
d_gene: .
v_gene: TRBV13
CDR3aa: CASSFVEDRRYF
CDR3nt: TGTGCCAGCAGCTTTGTAGAAGACAGGAGGTACTTC

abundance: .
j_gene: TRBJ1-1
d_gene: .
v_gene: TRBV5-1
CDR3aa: CASSSQGVTEAFF
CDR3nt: TGCGCCAGCAGCTCCCAGGGTGTCACTGAAGCTTTCTTT

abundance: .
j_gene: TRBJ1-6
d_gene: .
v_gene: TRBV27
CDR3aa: CASSLGAARNSPLHF
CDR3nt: TGTGCCAGCAGTTTGGGGGCGGCCAGGAATTCACCCCTCCACTTT

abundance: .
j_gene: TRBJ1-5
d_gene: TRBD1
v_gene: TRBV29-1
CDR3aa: CSVGDRGLGQPQHF
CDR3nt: TGCAGCGTCGGGGACAGGGGGCTCGGGCAGCCCCAGCATTTT

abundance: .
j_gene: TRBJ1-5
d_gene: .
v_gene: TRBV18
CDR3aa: CASSTLADINQPQHF
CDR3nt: TGTGCCAGCTCAACCCTGGCAGATATCAATCAGCCCCAGCATTTT

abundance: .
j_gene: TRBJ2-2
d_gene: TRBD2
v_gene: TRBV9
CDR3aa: CASSGSGSSYTGELFF
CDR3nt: TGTGCCAGCAGCGGCAGCGGGAGTAGTTACACCGGGGAGCTGTTTTTT

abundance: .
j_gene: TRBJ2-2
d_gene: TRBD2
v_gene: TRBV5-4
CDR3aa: CASSQGTSQRTGELFF
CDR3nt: TGTGCCAGCAGCCAAGGGACTAGCCAACGCACCGGGGAGCTGTTTTTT

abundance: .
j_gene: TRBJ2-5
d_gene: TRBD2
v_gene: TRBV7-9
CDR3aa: CASSTDWGGKTQYF
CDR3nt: TGTGCCAGCAGCACGGACTGGGGAGGGAAGACCCAGTACTTC

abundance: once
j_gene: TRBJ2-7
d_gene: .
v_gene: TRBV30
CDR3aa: CAWGRGHRSYEQYF
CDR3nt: TGTGCCTGGGGTCGAGGGCACCGCTCCTACGAGCAGTACTTC

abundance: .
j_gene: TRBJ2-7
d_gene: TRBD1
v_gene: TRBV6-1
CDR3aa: CASSEPSGQGVYEQYF
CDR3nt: TGTGCCAGCAGTGAACCGTCCGGACAGGGGGTCTACGAGCAGTACTTC

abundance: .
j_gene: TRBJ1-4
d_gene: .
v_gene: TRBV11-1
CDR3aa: CASSFGSREKLFF
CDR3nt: TGTGCCAGCAGCTTCGGGAGTAGGGAAAAACTGTTTTTT

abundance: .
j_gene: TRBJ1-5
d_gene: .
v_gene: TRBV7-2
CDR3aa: CASSPRRGSASNQPQHF
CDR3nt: TGTGCCAGCAGCCCCCGGCGAGGGTCCGCTAGCAATCAGCCCCAGCATTTT

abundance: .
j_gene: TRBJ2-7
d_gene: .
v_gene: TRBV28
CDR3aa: CASSTSGTLYEQYF
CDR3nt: TGTGCCAGCAGTACGTCCGGGACACTATACGAGCAGTACTTC

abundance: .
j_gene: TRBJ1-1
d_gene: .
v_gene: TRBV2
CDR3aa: CASSGQSYTEAFF
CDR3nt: TGTGCCAGCAGTGGACAGTCGTACACTGAAGCTTTCTTT

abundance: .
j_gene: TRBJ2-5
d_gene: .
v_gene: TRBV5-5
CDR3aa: CASSLLGTPQETQYF
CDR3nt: TGTGCCAGCAGCTTGTTGGGGACACCCCAAGAGACCCAGTACTTC

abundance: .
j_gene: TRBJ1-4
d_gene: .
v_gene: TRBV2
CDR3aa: CASSEALWGRQEKLFF
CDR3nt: TGTGCCAGCAGTGAAGCGCTTTGGGGGCGTCAGGAAAAACTGTTTTTT

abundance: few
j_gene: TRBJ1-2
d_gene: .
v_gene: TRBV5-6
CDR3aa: CASSPGQRNYGYTF
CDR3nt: TGTGCCAGCAGCCCCGGACAGCGCAACTATGGCTACACCTTC

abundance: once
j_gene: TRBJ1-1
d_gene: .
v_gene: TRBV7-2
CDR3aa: CASSSGRERNTEAFF
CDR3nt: TGTGCCAGCAGTTCCGGGCGGGAGAGGAACACTGAAGCTTTCTTT

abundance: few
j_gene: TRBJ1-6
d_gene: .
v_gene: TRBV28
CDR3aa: CASSLREGLNSPLHF
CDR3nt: TGTGCCAGCAGTCTCCGGGAGGGACTTAATTCACCCCTCCACTTT

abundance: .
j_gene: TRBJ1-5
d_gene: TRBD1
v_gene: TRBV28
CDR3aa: CASSLGQEGGPQHF
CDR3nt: TGTGCCAGCAGTCTCGGACAGGAGGGGGGGCCCCAGCATTTT

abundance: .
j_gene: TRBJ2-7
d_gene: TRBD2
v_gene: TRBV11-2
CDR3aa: CASSHGLAGDYEQYF
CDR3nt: TGTGCCAGCAGCCACGGACTAGCGGGAGACTACGAGCAGTACTTC

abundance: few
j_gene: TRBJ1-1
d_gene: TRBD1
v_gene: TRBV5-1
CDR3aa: CASSLRAGGEGNTEAFF
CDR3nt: TGCGCCAGCAGCTTAAGGGCAGGGGGCGAGGGGAACACTGAAGCTTTCTTT

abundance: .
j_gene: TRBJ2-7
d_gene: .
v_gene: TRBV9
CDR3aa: CASSNGDWGYEQYF
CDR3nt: TGTGCCAGCAGCAACGGGGACTGGGGCTACGAGCAGTACTTC

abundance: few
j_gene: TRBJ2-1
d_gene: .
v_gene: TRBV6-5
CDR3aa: CASSWSSYNEQFF
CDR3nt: TGTGCCAGCAGTTGGAGCTCCTACAATGAGCAGTTCTTC

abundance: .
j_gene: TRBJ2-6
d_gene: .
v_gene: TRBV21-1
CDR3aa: CASSKALRGSGSSGANVLTF
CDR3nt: TGTGCCAGCAGCAAAGCGCTCAGGGGCTCAGGTAGCTCTGGGGCCAACGTCCTGACTTTC

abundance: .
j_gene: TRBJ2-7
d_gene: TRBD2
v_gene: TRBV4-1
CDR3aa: CASSKRGEEYEQYF
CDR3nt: TGCGCCAGCAGCAAGCGGGGCGAGGAGTACGAGCAGTACTTC

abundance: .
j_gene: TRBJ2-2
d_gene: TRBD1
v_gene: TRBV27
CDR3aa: CASSLNGQGARLNTGELFF
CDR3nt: TGTGCCAGCAGTTTAAACGGACAGGGGGCCCGCTTGAACACCGGGGAGCTGTTTTTT

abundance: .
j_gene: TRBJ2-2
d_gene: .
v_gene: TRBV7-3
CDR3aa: CASSPRGGTNTGELFF
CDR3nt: TGTGCCAGCAGCCCCCGTGGCGGAACAAACACCGGGGAGCTGTTTTTT

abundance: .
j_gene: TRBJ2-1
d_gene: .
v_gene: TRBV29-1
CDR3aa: CSAGPQGSEQFF
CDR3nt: TGCAGCGCAGGTCCACAGGGTTCTGAGCAGTTCTTC

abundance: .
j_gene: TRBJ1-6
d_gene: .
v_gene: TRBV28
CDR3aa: CASSTGTRTPLHF
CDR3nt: TGTGCCAGCAGCACCGGGACACGGACACCCCTCCACTTT

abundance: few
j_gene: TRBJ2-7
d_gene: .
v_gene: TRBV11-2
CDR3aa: CASSRTGYEQYF
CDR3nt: TGTGCCAGCAGCCGGACGGGGTACGAGCAGTACTTC

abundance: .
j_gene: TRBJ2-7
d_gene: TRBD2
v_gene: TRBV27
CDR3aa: CASRGGPARYEQYF
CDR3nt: TGTGCCAGCAGGGGAGGGCCGGCGAGGTACGAGCAGTACTTC

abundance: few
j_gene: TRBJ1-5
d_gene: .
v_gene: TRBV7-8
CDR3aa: CASSPRERSGSNQPQHF
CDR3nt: TGTGCCAGCAGCCCCCGGGAGAGGAGCGGTAGCAATCAGCCCCAGCATTTT

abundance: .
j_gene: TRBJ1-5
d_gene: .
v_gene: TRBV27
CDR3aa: CASSLRGGWQPQHF
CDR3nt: TGTGCCAGCAGTTTAAGGGGGGGCTGGCAGCCCCAGCATTTT

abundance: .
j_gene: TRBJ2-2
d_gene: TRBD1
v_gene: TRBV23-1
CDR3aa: CASSPTPGQTGELFF
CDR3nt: TGCGCCAGCAGCCCCACGCCGGGACAGACCGGGGAGCTGTTTTTT

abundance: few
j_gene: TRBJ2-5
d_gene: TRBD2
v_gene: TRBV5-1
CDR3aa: CASSPGLAGGQETQYF
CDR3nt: TGCGCCAGCAGCCCAGGACTAGCGGGGGGGCAAGAGACCCAGTACTTC